The entry below gives a single TCR beta chain sequence along with its context. Its antigen is currently unknown. The data stem from a study of post-analysis software for immune sequencing data. The germline gives CDR1 LGHDT, CDR2 YNNKEL (reference sequence). V lost 1 base and J 10 bases, leaving 14 bases between the germline ends. The CDR3 is made up of 13 amino acids. Unique molecular identifiers tagged the TCR beta cDNA libraries. TCRdb re-derived calls from the PCR reads in MiXCR, one entry per CDR3 protein. The sample lists some 500,000 distinct CDR3 sequences; roughly 45% were seen once. General study findings and limits: TRBV segments more frequent in patients than in controls numbered a few and included TRBV5-6, TRBV5-1 and TRBV20-1.

The chain combines TRBV3-1 with TRBJ2-7; the D gene could be TRBD1 or TRBD2 (6 bases each). The TCR comes from a girl aged 10 to 17 with multiple sclerosis. The sequenced sample was blood. The CDR3 nucleotides are TGTGCCAGCAGCCAAGTCCGGAGGGGGAGCCAGTACTTC. The encoded protein is CASSQVRRGSQYF.